The 31 T cell receptor beta chains presented below share a single source sample, sequenced in a study of Tregs in tolerant kidney transplant recipients. Mixed chimerism was transient after nonmyeloablative marrow transplants from related graft donors. The assay was immunoSEQ multiplex PCR, and TCRdb's table has in-frame clones only and misses some. The sample has 95,000 or so clones; 93% are singletons. Sample: CD4+ T cells from blood (PBMCs), taken 12 months after the transplant. The source of these receptors is a human patient who received a combined kidney and bone marrow transplant. Some of the T cells might come from the graft donor.

This chain's CDR3 is CASSKDRVYSNQPQHF. Written as DNA, the CDR3 is TGTGCCAGTAGTAAAGACAGGGTCTATAGCAATCAGCCCCAGCATTTT. The chain couples TRBV19 to TRBJ1-5; 7 positions match TRBD1. The V and J ends lost 4 bases and 0 bases, in that order; junction bases with no gene match: 6. This CDR3 contains 16 residues. CDR1 LNHDA and CDR2 SQIVND come from the germline V gene (reference sequence).

This chain joins TRBV4-3 and TRBJ2-5, with TRBD2 matching over 13 bases. The CDR3 consists of 17 residues. Germline V gene lookup returns CDR1 LGHNA and CDR2 YSLEER. The ends lost 0 bases at V and 1 base at J; junction bases unmatched: 2. The CDR3 reads CASSQEGTSGVQETQYF. The CDR3 region has the DNA TGCGCCAGCAGCCAAGAGGGGACTAGCGGGGTCCAAGAGACCCAGTACTTC.

The chain combines TRBV2 with TRBJ2-3; D is possibly TRBD2 (6 bases). Trimming took 5 bases from V and 5 from J, leaving 11 bases between them. Germline V lookup: CDR1 SNHLY, CDR2 FYNNEI. This CDR3 is 13 amino acids long. CDR3 in DNA: TGTGCCAGCAGTCCCGGGAGAGGAGATACGCAGTATTTT. This gives the protein CASSPGRGDTQYF.

The V gene is TRBV5-4, the J gene TRBJ2-2, with TRBD1 matching 7 bases. There are 14 residues in the CDR3. The junction had 6 bases not matched to a gene; V was cut back by 4 bases and J by 6 bases. CDR1 SGHNT and CDR2 YYREEE come from the germline V gene (reference sequence). This CDR3 reads CASSLRQGSGELFF. Written as DNA, the CDR3 is TGTGCCAGCAGCCTCAGACAGGGTTCCGGGGAGCTGTTTTTT.

The rearrangement joins TRBV7-7 to TRBJ2-3, with unresolved D. Germline CDR1 is SSHAT and CDR2 is FNYEAQ (reference sequence). V was cut by 3 bases and J by 1 base, with 8 bases left in between. CDR3 length equals 14 residues. CDR3 coding DNA: TGTGCCAGCAGCTTCGCCGGAGGCACAGATACGCAGTATTTT. Its translation: CASSFAGGTDTQYF.

This chain links TRBV7-9 with TRBJ2-5, with D uncertain. The CDR3 consists of 14 residues. Germline loops: CDR1 SEHNR, CDR2 FQNEAQ (reference sequence). V lost 1 base, J lost 2 bases, and 8 bases lay in between. In DNA form, the CDR3 reads TGTGCCAGCAGCTTAGGCACACAACAAGAGACCCAGTACTTC. It yields the protein CASSLGTQQETQYF.

The rearrangement links TRBV19 to TRBJ2-3; the D gene is possibly TRBD1 (5 bases). This CDR3 is built from 12 residues. Germline V CDR1 and CDR2: LNHDA, SQIVND (reference sequence). Trimming pared 5 bases from V and 9 bases from J, leaving 12 bases between. The CDR3 here is CASSVAGSTQYF. The CDR3 coding sequence is TGTGCCAGTAGTGTCGCAGGGTCCACGCAGTATTTT.

The rearrangement joins TRBV6-1 to TRBJ2-5; tentatively, D is TRBD1 (6 bases). The V and J ends lost 6 bases and 4 bases respectively, with 15 bases between them. CDR1 MNHNS and CDR2 SASEGT come from the germline V gene. This CDR3 region has 14 residues. The chain's CDR3 is CASSPQGRGETQYF. Here the CDR3 DNA reads TGTGCCAGCAGCCCACAGGGAAGGGGAGAGACCCAGTACTTC.

This chain connects TRBV18 to TRBJ1-1, with 9 bases matching TRBD1. The CDR3 length is 17 residues. From germline, CDR1 is KGHSH and CDR2 LQKENI. V lost 0 bases to trimming and J lost 1 base; unmatched junction nucleotides: 6. The chain's CDR3 is CASSPPGQGGKNTEAFF. CDR3 bases: TGTGCCAGCTCACCACCGGGACAGGGTGGGAAGAACACTGAAGCTTTCTTT.

The chain couples TRBV6-5 to TRBJ1-2; D is ambiguous. Trimming cost V 6 bases and J 4 bases, with 15 bases left between them. This CDR3 region has 14 residues. Germline assignment: CDR1 MNHEY and CDR2 SVGAGI. CDR3 sequence (DNA): TGTGCCAGCAGAAGAAACCGGGGTGGCTATGGCTACACCTTC. It is translated as CASRRNRGGYGYTF.

Only one count was recorded for this clone. The chain has TRBV5-1 and TRBJ2-2; D ambiguous. CDR1 SGHRS and CDR2 YFSETQ come from the germline V gene. The CDR3 contains 15 residues. V lost 0 bases, J lost 0 bases, and 6 bases lay in between. The CDR3 DNA reads as TGCGCCAGCAGCTTGGACACCCCGAACACCGGGGAGCTGTTTTTT. Its protein is CASSLDTPNTGELFF. The variable domain in full, completed from reference TRBV5-1 and TRBJ2-2, reads KAGVTQTPRYLIKTRGQQVTLSCSPISGHRSVSWYQQTPGQGLQFLFEYFSETQRNKGNFPGRFSGRQFSNSRSEMNVSTLELGDSALYLCASSLDTPNTGELFFGEGSRLTVL.

The V and J genes are TRBV9 and TRBJ1-6; TRBD1 might be the D (6 bases). The CDR3 has 15 residues. V shed 0 bases and J shed 3 bases, with 7 bases lying between them. The germline V gene has CDR1 SGDLS and CDR2 YYNGEE. The CDR3 sequence: CASSVEGHYNSPLHF. In DNA, the CDR3 is TGTGCCAGCAGCGTAGAGGGACACTATAATTCACCCCTCCACTTT. Based on the CDR3 plus reference TRBV9 and TRBJ1-6, the full variable domain is DSGVTQTPKHLITATGQRVTLRCSPRSGDLSVYWYQQSLDQGLQFLIQYYNGEERAKGNILERFSAQQFPDLHSELNLSSLELGDSALYFCASSVEGHYNSPLHFGNGTRLTVT.

Only one count was recorded for this clone. Germline is not matched at one junction end, which may reflect a read error. The chain joins TRBV6-5 to TRBJ2-4; weak D call: TRBD1 (5 bases). Germline CDR1 reads MNHEY; CDR2 reads SVGAGI. CDR3 length: 10 residues. The CDR3 is CASSQQALHF. In nucleotides, the CDR3 is TGTGCCAGCAGTCAACAGGCGCTGCACTTC.

CDR3 DNA: TGTGCCATCAGTGAGGGGGGCAATAGACGGTTAGCCTACGAGCAGTACTTC. Translated, it gives CAISEGGNRRLAYEQYF. The gene calls are TRBV10-3 and TRBJ2-7, with D perhaps TRBD1 (6 bases). This CDR3 contains 17 residues. V was shortened by 2 bases and J by 2 bases, with 19 bases between the two germline ends. Germline V gene data show CDR1 as ENHRY and CDR2 as SYGVKD.

Of note for this clone: The same CDR3 arises from other DNA sequences in this sample as well. The chain combines TRBV30 with TRBJ1-6, with D perhaps TRBD1 (6 bases). This CDR3 has 14 amino acids. CDR1 and CDR2 from the germline V gene are GTSNPN and SVGIG (reference sequence). V was pared by 0 bases and J by 9 bases, with 12 bases between. The DNA of the CDR3 is TGTGCCTGGAGTGTATGGGGGGGCAGTTCACCCCTCCACTTT. It specifies CAWSVWGGSSPLHF.

The gene calls are TRBV15 and TRBJ1-3, with a tentative D call TRBD1 (6 bases). The CDR3 contains 15 residues. Looked up from germline, CDR1 is LNHNV and CDR2 is YYDKDF (reference sequence). The V end was cut by 5 bases, the J end by 4 bases, with 15 bases between. As DNA, the CDR3 is TGTGCCACCAGCTTACAGGGAGCGGAGGGAAACACCATATATTTT. Its translation is CATSLQGAEGNTIYF.

V gene TRBV29-1 combines with J gene TRBJ1-3; D is possibly TRBD1 (6 bases). Germline CDR1 and CDR2: SQVTM and ANQGSEA. The CDR3 covers 14 residues. Trimming cost V 4 bases and J 0 bases, with 10 bases left between them. This CDR3 is CSVGQGNSGNTIYF. The CDR3 DNA is TGCAGCGTTGGGCAGGGGAACTCTGGAAACACCATATATTTT.

As regards this clone: The same CDR3 arises from other DNA sequences in this sample as well. This chain links TRBV9 with TRBJ1-6; maybe TRBD1 (5 bases). The CDR3 covers 15 residues. Trimming left V 0 bases short and J 7 bases short, with 11 bases between. Per germline, CDR1 SGDLS and CDR2 YYNGEE. The CDR3 coding sequence is TGTGCCAGCAGCGTAGCTTGGGAGGGGAATTCACCCCTCCACTTT. It specifies CASSVAWEGNSPLHF.

The gene calls are TRBV9 and TRBJ2-5; D gene ambiguous. The end of the DNA aligns better with TRBJ2-7, so the J call may be wrong. Germline lookup yields CDR1 SGDLS and CDR2 YYNGEE. This CDR3 is 15 amino acids long. CDR3 bases: TGTGCCAGCAGCGTAGGGCAGGTGAGCTCCTACGAGCAGTACTTC. It is translated as CASSVGQVSSYEQYF.

The chain employs TRBV18 and TRBJ1-1, with 10 bases that match TRBD1. CDR3 length equals 14 residues. The germline gives CDR1 KGHSH, CDR2 LQKENI. V was pared by 4 bases and J by 5 bases, with 4 bases of the junction left unmatched. For the CDR3, the DNA is TGTGCCAGCTCACTAGGACAGGGGGTGACTGAAGCTTTCTTT. Encoded protein: CASSLGQGVTEAFF.

This clone has more than one count but fewer than ten. The genes are TRBV19 and TRBJ1-5, with TRBD1 matching over 7 bases. V lost 3 bases to trimming and J lost 4 bases; unmatched junction nucleotides: 3. From germline, CDR1 is LNHDA and CDR2 SQIVND (reference sequence). This CDR3 spans 14 amino acids. CDR3 bases: TGTGCCAGTAGTATGGGACAGCAGAATCAGCCCCAGCATTTT. Its protein is CASSMGQQNQPQHF.

The table lists this clone with a few counts. Other nucleotide sequences from this sample produce the same CDR3. The chain uses TRBV20-1 and TRBJ2-7; D may be TRBD1 (6 bases). Trimming removed 7 bases from V and 0 bases from J, with 7 bases in between. There are 11 residues in the CDR3. Per germline, CDR1 DFQATT and CDR2 SNEGSKA (reference sequence). CDR3 loop: CSGTDSYEQYF. The CDR3 DNA reads TGCAGTGGGACAGACTCCTACGAGCAGTACTTC.

As concerns this clone: This sample includes further DNA sequences coding for the same CDR3. J is TRBJ1-1 and V is TRBV7-2, with D maybe TRBD1 (6 bases). The CDR3 contains 14 residues. Germline lookup yields CDR1 SGHTA and CDR2 FQGNSA. V was trimmed by 3 bases and J by 0 bases, leaving 8 bases between them. The DNA of the CDR3 is TGTGCCAGCAGCTTTTCAGGGGTGAACACTGAAGCTTTCTTT. The encoded protein is CASSFSGVNTEAFF.

J is TRBJ1-2 and V is TRBV19, with 9 positions matching TRBD1. V gave up 6 bases and J gave up 8 bases; unmatched junction bases: 4. Germline V gene lookup returns CDR1 LNHDA and CDR2 SQIVND (reference sequence). The length of the CDR3 is 12 residues. The CDR3 region is CASSGTGYGYTF. The DNA of the CDR3 is TGTGCCAGTAGCGGGACAGGGTACGGCTACACCTTC.

The V and J genes are TRBV19 and TRBJ1-4; TRBD1 aligns across 9 bases. With V trimmed by 6 bases and J by 11 bases, 7 bases remained unmatched. Germline values: CDR1 LNHDA, CDR2 SQIVND (reference sequence). The CDR3 has 13 residues. CDR3 DNA: TGTGCCAGTAGGCCCGGGACAGGGTGGAAACTGTTTTTT. Translated: CASRPGTGWKLFF.

The chain joins TRBV5-6 to TRBJ1-1; 12 bases map to TRBD1. The CDR3 consists of 13 residues. V gave up 9 bases and J gave up 6 bases; unmatched junction bases: 6. Per the germline V gene, CDR1 is SGHDT and CDR2 is YYEEEE. The CDR3 DNA is TGTGCCACTTGGGACAGGGGGCGACCTGAAGCTTTCTTT. This sequence encodes CATWDRGRPEAFF.

Here the CDR3 DNA reads TGTGCCAGCAGTTTATCCCCGGGACTCATCTTCTACAATGAGCAGTTCTTC. Residues: CASSLSPGLIFYNEQFF. This sequence joins TRBV27 and TRBJ2-1, with D perhaps matching TRBD2 (6 bases). The CDR3 is 17 amino acids. Trimming shortened V by 0 bases and J by 3 bases, and 15 bases separated the two germline ends. Germline V gene data show CDR1 as MNHEY and CDR2 as SMNVEV (reference sequence).

This clone was seen only once. The chain is built from TRBV15 and TRBJ1-1; possibly TRBD1 for D (5 bases). The CDR3 consists of 17 residues. CDR1 LNHNV and CDR2 YYDKDF come from the germline V gene (reference sequence). Trimming took off 0 bases at V and 0 bases at J, with 14 bases between the two ends. CDR3 nucleotides: TGTGCCACCAGCAGAGATACAGGATTCGTTATGAACACTGAAGCTTTCTTT. It encodes CATSRDTGFVMNTEAFF.

V gene TRBV7-9 combines with J gene TRBJ2-5; TRBD2 matches 7 bases. J was trimmed by 2 bases and V by 0 bases; bases with no gene match: 6. The CDR3 totals 16 residues. Germline V gene data show CDR1 as SEHNR and CDR2 as FQNEAQ (reference sequence). CDR3 in amino acids: CASSLAAGDAQETQYF. CDR3 bases: TGTGCCAGCAGCTTAGCGGCGGGGGACGCGCAAGAGACCCAGTACTTC.

Comment on this clone: The same CDR3 can be traced to other DNA sequences in this sample. V gene TRBV11-3 combines with J gene TRBJ2-7; 9 bases are shared with TRBD1. Trimming at V came to 3 bases and at J to 6 bases, leaving 6 bases not matched to a gene. This CDR3 spans 14 amino acids. Germline-derived CDR1 and CDR2 are SGHNT and YENEEA. The CDR3 loop is CASSFRDRVSEQYF. CDR3 DNA: TGTGCCAGCAGCTTCCGGGACAGGGTATCCGAGCAGTACTTC. The whole variable domain, remainder taken from reference TRBV11-3 and TRBJ2-7, is EAGVVQSPRYKIIEKKQPVAFWCNPISGHNTLYWYLQNLGQGPELLIRYENEEAVDDSQLPKDRFSAERLKGVDSTLKIQPAELGDSAVYLCASSFRDRVSEQYFGPGTRLTVT.

V gene TRBV7-2 combines with J gene TRBJ1-1, with unresolved D. Germline V gives CDR1 SGHTA, CDR2 FQGNSA. The CDR3 spans 14 residues. V shed 1 base and J shed 4 bases, with 10 bases lying between them. The CDR3 DNA reads TGTGCCAGCAGCTTAGTGAGGTCGGTCACTGAAGCTTTCTTT. Protein sequence: CASSLVRSVTEAFF. Using reference TRBV7-2 and TRBJ1-1 for the parts outside the CDR3, the full variable domain is GAGVSQSPSNKVTEKGKDVELRCDPISGHTALYWYRQSLGQGLEFLIYFQGNSAPDKSGLPSDRFSAERTGGSVSTLTIQRTQQEDSAVYLCASSLVRSVTEAFFGQGTRLTVV.